The 24 T cell receptor beta chains below all came from one sample that was sequenced in a study of blood T cells in healthy people across ages. Alongside a J-beta primer mix, a sample-barcoded 5' primer served in a second PCR lasting about 7 to 12 cycles. TCRdb reprocessed the 5' RACE reads via MiXCR and lists one record per CDR3 protein. The sample has about 1 million distinct CDR3 sequences, more than 40% seen once; the top ten hold under 20%. Sequencing input: blood. The source is a woman aged 55-70 years in good health.

This rearrangement joins TRBV20-1 to TRBJ2-7, with 11 bases that match TRBD2. CDR1 is DFQATT, CDR2 SNEGSKA, per germline (reference sequence). Unmatched junction bases numbered 0, after V lost 0 bases and J lost 5 bases. This CDR3 has 13 residues. Written as DNA, the CDR3 is TGCAGTGCTAGAGAACTAGCGGGAGACGAGCAGTACTTC. Protein: CSARELAGDEQYF.

This chain links TRBV29-1 with TRBJ1-2; D is perhaps TRBD1 (5 bases). CDR3 length: 14 residues. Trimming shortened V by 8 bases and J by 7 bases, and 23 bases separated the two germline ends. Germline V gene sequence: CDR1 SQVTM, CDR2 ANQGSEA. In DNA form, the CDR3 reads TGCAGCCTCCGGTTGAGGGGCGCAGAAGGTGGCTACACCTTC. Protein: CSLRLRGAEGGYTF.

This chain joins TRBV27 and TRBJ2-7; 8 bases are shared with TRBD1. Looked up from germline, CDR1 is MNHEY and CDR2 is SMNVEV (reference sequence). With 3 bases clipped from V and 2 bases from J, the junction kept 15 bases outside the gene matches. The CDR3 sequence is 18 residues long. Here the CDR3 DNA reads TGTGCCAGCAGTTTCCGCAAACCTTTGACAGGGGTGGCCTACGAGCAGTACTTC. Translating it yields CASSFRKPLTGVAYEQYF.

J is TRBJ1-5 and V is TRBV6-1; D is ambiguous. Germline V gene sequence: CDR1 MNHNS, CDR2 SASEGT. Trimming pared 6 bases from V and 4 bases from J, leaving 16 bases between. The CDR3 is 15 residues long. The CDR3, as DNA: TGTGCCAGCAGGACCCCGGGCAGGTCTAATCAGCCCCAGCATTTT. This translates into CASRTPGRSNQPQHF.

As regards this clonotype: A much larger clone sits a single nucleotide away, making a read error possible. V and J are TRBV27 and TRBJ2-7, with TRBD1 matching 9 bases. With 2 bases clipped from V and 7 bases from J, the junction kept 3 bases outside the gene matches. CDR3 size: 13 residues. Germline V lookup: CDR1 MNHEY, CDR2 SMNVEV (reference sequence). As DNA, the CDR3 is TGTGCCAGCAGTTTAAACGGACAGGGGGAGCAGTACTTC. This gives the protein CASSLNGQGEQYF.

The genes are TRBV6-6 and TRBJ1-4; the match to TRBD1 covers 8 bases. The germline V gene encodes CDR1 MNHNY and CDR2 SVGAGI (reference sequence). V lost 6 bases to trimming and J lost 8 bases; unmatched junction nucleotides: 11. The CDR3 consists of 15 residues. The CDR3 DNA sequence: TGTGCCAGCAGCGCAGTGGGGACAGGTGGAGAAAAACTGTTTTTT. This encodes CASSAVGTGGEKLFF.

The rearrangement links TRBV11-2 to TRBJ2-1, with D hard to call. The CDR3 loop spans 16 amino acids. The germline CDR1 and CDR2 sequences are SGHAT and FQNNGV. Trimming removed 3 bases at V and 5 bases at J, with 17 bases between. In DNA, the CDR3 is TGTGCCAGCAGCTTGGGGTCGGGCGCTCCGAACAATGAGCAGTTCTTC. Amino acids: CASSLGSGAPNNEQFF.

The genes are TRBV6-5 and TRBJ1-1, with D possibly TRBD1 on 5 matching bases. Trimming stripped 10 bases from V and 5 bases from J, with 17 bases between. Germline CDR1 MNHEY, CDR2 SVGAGI. The CDR3 is 13 residues long. The CDR3 sequence is CATGRGPRTEAFF. The DNA for the CDR3 is TGTGCCACGGGACGGGGTCCTAGGACTGAAGCTTTCTTT.

This clonotype was seen only a few times. V usage is TRBV20-1 and J usage is TRBJ1-5; TRBD1 might be the D (6 bases). Per germline, CDR1 DFQATT and CDR2 SNEGSKA (reference sequence). This CDR3 is 16 amino acids long. The V and J ends lost 3 bases and 1 base respectively, with 16 bases between them. The CDR3 protein is CSARKGGRGSNQPQHF. The CDR3 nucleotides read TGCAGTGCTAGGAAAGGGGGGAGAGGGAGCAATCAGCCCCAGCATTTT.

This chain joins TRBV5-1 and TRBJ1-1; no reliable D call. CDR3 length: 13 residues. Germline loops: CDR1 SGHRS, CDR2 YFSETQ. V was trimmed by 2 bases and J by 3 bases, leaving 8 bases between them. CDR3 protein: CASSFQAYTEAFF. CDR3 DNA: TGCGCCAGCAGCTTTCAGGCGTACACTGAAGCTTTCTTT.

The chain carries TRBV28 and TRBJ1-4; a weak D match, TRBD1 (5 bases). The CDR3 spans 15 residues. Germline V gene data show CDR1 as MDHEN and CDR2 as SYDVKM. The V gene lost 6 bases and the J gene lost 10 bases, with 21 bases spanning the gap. The chain's CDR3 is CASSPWGGRSGKLFF. CDR3 DNA: TGTGCCAGCAGCCCCTGGGGGGGAAGGTCTGGAAAACTGTTTTTT.

This clonotype was seen repeatedly, ten times or more. The chain employs TRBV7-9 and TRBJ2-3; tentative D call: TRBD1 (5 bases). Trimming pared 4 bases from V and 4 bases from J, leaving 9 bases between. The CDR3 runs 13 residues. CDR1 and CDR2 from the germline V gene are SEHNR and FQNEAQ (reference sequence). CDR3 in amino acids: CASSSQGADTQYF. The CDR3 coding sequence is TGTGCCAGCAGCTCTCAGGGTGCAGATACGCAGTATTTT.

The rearrangement joins TRBV9 to TRBJ2-3; 12 nucleotides agree with TRBD1. The CDR3 length is 19 residues. Germline CDR1 and CDR2: SGDLS and YYNGEE. The junction had 16 bases not matched to a gene; V was cut back by 3 bases and J by 5 bases. The chain's CDR3 is CASSGGQGADAGVEDTQYF. The CDR3 coding sequence is TGTGCCAGCAGCGGGGGACAGGGGGCGGATGCGGGAGTGGAAGATACGCAGTATTTT.

A few counts support this clonotype. The genes are TRBV7-3 and TRBJ1-2, with 12 nucleotides matching TRBD1. V trimming: 4 bases; J trimming: 3 bases; junction bases outside the gene matches: 15. CDR1 and CDR2 (germline): SGHTA, FQGTGA. This CDR3 region has 19 residues. This CDR3 reads CASSSELGTGGIVYYGYTF. The DNA for the CDR3 is TGTGCCAGCAGCTCAGAATTGGGGACAGGGGGCATCGTCTACTATGGCTACACCTTC.

This clonotype has a handful of counts. This chain connects TRBV6-1 to TRBJ2-4, with D unresolved. The CDR3 has 14 residues. In germline, CDR1 is MNHNS, CDR2 SASEGT. Trimming pared 2 bases from V and 5 bases from J, leaving 10 bases between. The CDR3 loop is CASSEQTPENIQYF. The CDR3 coding sequence is TGTGCCAGCAGTGAACAAACACCGGAAAACATTCAGTACTTC.

CDR3 coding DNA: TGCGCCAGCAGCGCGGACTCCCGGGGGGGTGAGCAGTTCTTC. Amino acids: CASSADSRGGEQFF. This chain uses TRBV5-1 with TRBJ2-1, with 8 bases fitting TRBD2. CDR1 and CDR2 (germline): SGHRS, YFSETQ. This CDR3 contains 14 residues. Germline trimming cut 4 bases from V and 9 bases from J; bases unmatched to any gene: 9.

This clonotype was counted between two and nine times. The rearrangement links TRBV5-1 to TRBJ2-7; 8 positions match TRBD1. The V and J ends lost 6 bases and 2 bases, in that order; junction bases with no gene match: 7. The CDR3 extends over 14 amino acids. In germline, CDR1 is SGHRS, CDR2 YFSETQ. CDR3: CASTHGQGPYEQYF. The CDR3 DNA sequence: TGCGCCAGCACCCACGGACAGGGACCCTACGAGCAGTACTTC.

Regarding this clonotype: Germline and junction disagree at one end, which may indicate a read error. The V call is TRBV7-9, the J call TRBJ1-2, with 9 nucleotides matching TRBD1. This CDR3 contains 15 residues. Looked up from germline, CDR1 is SEHNR and CDR2 is FQNEAQ (reference sequence). The CDR3 DNA follows: TGTGCCAGCAGCGCCCGGGACAGGGCAAGCTATGACTACACCTTC. This encodes CASSARDRASYDYTF.

This clonotype came up a few times. V usage is TRBV20-1 and J usage is TRBJ2-3; D may be TRBD1 (5 bases). This CDR3 has 15 residues. CDR1 DFQATT and CDR2 SNEGSKA come from the germline V gene (reference sequence). Trimming cost V 0 bases and J 9 bases, with 19 bases left between them. Here the CDR3 reads CSARDLGVPGSTQYF. CDR3 coding DNA: TGCAGTGCTAGAGATTTAGGGGTACCCGGGTCGACGCAGTATTTT.

The chain combines TRBV14 with TRBJ2-7, with D unclear. The J call may be faulty, since TRBJ2-5 better matches the DNA end. The CDR3 sequence is 15 residues long. In germline, CDR1 is SGHDN, CDR2 FVKESK. The chain's CDR3 is CASSWKWAGKETQYF. The DNA for the CDR3 is TGTGCCAGCAGCTGGAAGTGGGCAGGAAAAGAGACCCAGTACTTC.

CDR3 nucleotide sequence: TGCGCCAGCAGCTTGACAACCGGGACTAGCGGGACGCCGGGCTACGAGCAGTACTTC. Protein sequence: CASSLTTGTSGTPGYEQYF. This rearrangement joins TRBV5-1 to TRBJ2-7, with 13 bases lining up with TRBD2. J lost 3 bases, V lost 1 base, and 13 bases had no gene match. This CDR3 is 19 amino acids long. Germline assignment: CDR1 SGHRS and CDR2 YFSETQ.

CDR3 bases: TGTGCCAGCAGTGAACGGGCAAGGAGGGGACGGCAGTTCTTC. Residues: CASSERARRGRQFF. The chain is built from TRBV6-1 and TRBJ2-1; a weak D match, TRBD2 (6 bases). The V end was cut by 2 bases, the J end by 12 bases, with 17 bases between. Per germline, CDR1 MNHNS and CDR2 SASEGT. This CDR3 is 14 amino acids long.

This clonotype was recorded at least ten times. The chain is built from TRBV7-2 and TRBJ2-1; D possibly corresponds to TRBD1 (5 bases). CDR1 and CDR2 from the germline V gene are SGHTA and FQGNSA. The CDR3 has 15 amino acids. V was clipped by 1 base and J by 1 base, with 8 bases between them. The CDR3 DNA reads as TGTGCCAGCAGCTTAGAAGGGGATTCCTACAATGAGCAGTTCTTC. It encodes CASSLEGDSYNEQFF. The full variable domain, with the rest looked up from reference TRBV7-2 and TRBJ2-1, is GAGVSQSPSNKVTEKGKDVELRCDPISGHTALYWYRQSLGQGLEFLIYFQGNSAPDKSGLPSDRFSAERTGGSVSTLTIQRTQQEDSAVYLCASSLEGDSYNEQFFGPGTRLTVL.

This chain connects TRBV5-5 to TRBJ2-1; D is unresolved. CDR3 length equals 14 residues. Per germline, CDR1 SGHKS and CDR2 YYEKEE (reference sequence). Trimming took 0 bases from V and 3 from J, leaving 7 bases between them. CDR3 in DNA: TGTGCCAGCAGCTTGGCCTACAGCTACAATGAGCAGTTCTTC. Amino acid sequence: CASSLAYSYNEQFF.